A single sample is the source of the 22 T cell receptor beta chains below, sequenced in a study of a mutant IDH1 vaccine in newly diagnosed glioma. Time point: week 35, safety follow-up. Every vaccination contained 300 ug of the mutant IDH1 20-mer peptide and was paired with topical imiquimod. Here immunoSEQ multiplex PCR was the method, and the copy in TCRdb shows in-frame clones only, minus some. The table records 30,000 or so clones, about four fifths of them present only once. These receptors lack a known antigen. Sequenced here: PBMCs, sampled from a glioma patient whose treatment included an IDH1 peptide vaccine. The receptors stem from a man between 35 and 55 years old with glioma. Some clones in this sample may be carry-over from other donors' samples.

CDR3 in amino acids: CASSQDRGAEAFF. The CDR3 bases are TGTGCCAGCAGTCAGGACCGGGGGGCTGAAGCTTTCTTT. The genes are TRBV6-4 and TRBJ1-1, with D perhaps TRBD1 (5 bases). Germline V gives CDR1 MRHNA, CDR2 SNTAGT. The CDR3 is 13 residues long. V was clipped by 5 bases and J by 6 bases, with 13 bases between them.

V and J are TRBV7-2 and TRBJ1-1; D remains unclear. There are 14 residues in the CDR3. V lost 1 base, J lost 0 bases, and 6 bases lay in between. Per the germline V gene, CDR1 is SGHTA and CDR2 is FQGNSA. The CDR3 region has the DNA TGTGCCAGCAGCTTAGGCCGGTTGAACACTGAAGCTTTCTTT. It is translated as CASSLGRLNTEAFF. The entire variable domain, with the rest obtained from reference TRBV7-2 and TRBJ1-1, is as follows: GAGVSQSPSNKVTEKGKDVELRCDPISGHTALYWYRQSLGQGLEFLIYFQGNSAPDKSGLPSDRFSAERTGGSVSTLTIQRTQQEDSAVYLCASSLGRLNTEAFFGQGTRLTVV.

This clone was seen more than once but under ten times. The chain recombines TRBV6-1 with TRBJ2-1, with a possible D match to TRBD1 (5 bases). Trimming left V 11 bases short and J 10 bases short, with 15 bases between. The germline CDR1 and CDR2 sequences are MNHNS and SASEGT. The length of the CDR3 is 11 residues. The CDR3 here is CAGSSDREQFF. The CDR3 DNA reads TGTGCCGGCTCATCCGACAGAGAGCAGTTCTTC.

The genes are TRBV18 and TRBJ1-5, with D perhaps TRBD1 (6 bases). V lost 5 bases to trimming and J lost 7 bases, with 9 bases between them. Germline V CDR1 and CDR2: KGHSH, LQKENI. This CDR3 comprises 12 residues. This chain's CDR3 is CASSTGSQPQHF. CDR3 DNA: TGTGCCAGCTCAACAGGGAGCCAGCCCCAGCATTTT.

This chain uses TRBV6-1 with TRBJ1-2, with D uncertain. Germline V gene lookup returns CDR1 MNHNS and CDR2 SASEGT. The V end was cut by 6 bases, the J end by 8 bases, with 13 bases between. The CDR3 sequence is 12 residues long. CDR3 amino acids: CASSFEGYGYTF. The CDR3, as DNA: TGTGCCAGCAGCTTCGAAGGCTACGGCTACACCTTC.

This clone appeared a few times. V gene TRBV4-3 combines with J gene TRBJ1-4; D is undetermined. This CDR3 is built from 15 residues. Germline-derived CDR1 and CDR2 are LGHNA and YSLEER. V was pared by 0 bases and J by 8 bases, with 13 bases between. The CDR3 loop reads CASSQDTSRREKLFF. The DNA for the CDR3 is TGCGCCAGCAGCCAAGATACGAGCAGAAGAGAAAAACTGTTTTTT.

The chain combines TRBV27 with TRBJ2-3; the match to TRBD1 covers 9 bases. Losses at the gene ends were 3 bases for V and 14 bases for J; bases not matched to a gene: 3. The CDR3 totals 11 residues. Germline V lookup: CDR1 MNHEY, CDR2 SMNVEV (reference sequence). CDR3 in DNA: TGTGCCAGCAGTTTTGACAGGGGGTGGTATTTT. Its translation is CASSFDRGWYF.

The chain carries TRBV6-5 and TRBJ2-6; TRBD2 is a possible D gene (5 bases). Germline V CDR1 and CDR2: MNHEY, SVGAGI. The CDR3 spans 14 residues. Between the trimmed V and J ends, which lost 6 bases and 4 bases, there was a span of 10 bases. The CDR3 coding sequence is TGTGCCAGCAGCCGGACTGAAGGGGCCAACGTCCTGACTTTC. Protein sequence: CASSRTEGANVLTF.

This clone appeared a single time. CDR3 bases: TGCAGCGTGTTGGGGGTAACTAATGAAAAACTGTTTTTT. Protein product: CSVLGVTNEKLFF. The chain employs TRBV29-1 and TRBJ1-4; possibly TRBD1 for D (5 bases). This CDR3 has 13 amino acids. Germline lookup yields CDR1 SQVTM and CDR2 ANQGSEA. Deletions cut 6 bases from V and 1 base from J, with 9 bases between.

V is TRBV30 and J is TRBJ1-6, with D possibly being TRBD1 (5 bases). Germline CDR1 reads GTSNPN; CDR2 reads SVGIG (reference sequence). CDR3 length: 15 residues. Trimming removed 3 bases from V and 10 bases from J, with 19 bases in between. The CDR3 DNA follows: TGTGCCTGGAGCCCCGGCGGGTCTGGGGCCTCACCCCTCCACTTT. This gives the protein CAWSPGGSGASPLHF. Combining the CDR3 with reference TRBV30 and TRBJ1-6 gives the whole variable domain SQTIHQWPATLVQPVGSPLSLECTVEGTSNPNLYWYRQAAGRGLQLLFYSVGIGQISSEVPQNLSASRPQDRQFILSSKKLLLSDSGFYLCAWSPGGSGASPLHFGNGTRLTVT.

The chain's CDR3 is CATSRDPGYYEQYF. The CDR3 bases are TGTGCCACCAGCAGAGATCCGGGTTACTACGAGCAGTACTTC. The V and J genes are TRBV15 and TRBJ2-7; D is undetermined. The CDR3 loop spans 14 amino acids. Germline loops: CDR1 LNHNV, CDR2 YYDKDF (reference sequence). V was cut by 0 bases and J by 3 bases, with 9 bases left in between.

The DNA for the CDR3 is TGCGCCAGCAGTCCCCCGGGCTGGATAGAGACCCAGTACTTC. Translated: CASSPPGWIETQYF. The J gene is TRBJ2-5, the V gene TRBV4-1; D ambiguous. V was cut by 6 bases and J by 4 bases, with 15 bases left in between. This CDR3 comprises 14 residues. Germline assignment: CDR1 MGHRA and CDR2 YSYEKL.

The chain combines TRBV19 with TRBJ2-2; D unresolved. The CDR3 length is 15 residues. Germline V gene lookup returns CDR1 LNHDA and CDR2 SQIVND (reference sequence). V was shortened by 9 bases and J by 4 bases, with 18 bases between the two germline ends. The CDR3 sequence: CASQTEASGTGELFF. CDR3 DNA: TGTGCCAGCCAAACTGAAGCATCGGGCACCGGGGAGCTGTTTTTT.

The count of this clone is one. CDR3 in amino acids: CASSTGFGNQPQHF. The CDR3 bases are TGTGCCAGCAGCACAGGGTTTGGCAATCAGCCCCAGCATTTT. The chain is built from TRBV25-1 and TRBJ1-5; D is perhaps TRBD1 (6 bases). The CDR3 covers 14 residues. The ends were cut back, 6 bases at V and 2 bases at J, with 11 bases in the middle. From germline, CDR1 is MGHDK and CDR2 SYGVNS.

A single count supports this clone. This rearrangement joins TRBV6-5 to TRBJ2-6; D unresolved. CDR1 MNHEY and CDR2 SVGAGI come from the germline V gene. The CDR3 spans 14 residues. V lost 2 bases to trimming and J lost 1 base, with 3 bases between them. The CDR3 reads CASSYISGANVLTF. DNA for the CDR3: TGTGCCAGCAGTTACATTTCTGGGGCCAACGTCCTGACTTTC.

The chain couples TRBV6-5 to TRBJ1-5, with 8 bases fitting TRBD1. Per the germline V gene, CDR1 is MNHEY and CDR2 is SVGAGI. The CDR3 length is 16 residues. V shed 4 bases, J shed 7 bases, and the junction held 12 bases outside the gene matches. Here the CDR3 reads CASSSGDRRGDQPQHF. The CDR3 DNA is TGTGCCAGCAGTTCGGGGGACAGGCGAGGCGACCAGCCCCAGCATTTT.

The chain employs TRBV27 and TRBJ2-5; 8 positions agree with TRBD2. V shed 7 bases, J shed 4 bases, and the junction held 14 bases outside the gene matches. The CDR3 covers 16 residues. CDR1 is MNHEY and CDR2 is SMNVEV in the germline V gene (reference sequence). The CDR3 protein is CASKLNGGAVGETQYF. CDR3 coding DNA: TGTGCCAGCAAATTGAACGGGGGGGCCGTTGGAGAGACCCAGTACTTC.

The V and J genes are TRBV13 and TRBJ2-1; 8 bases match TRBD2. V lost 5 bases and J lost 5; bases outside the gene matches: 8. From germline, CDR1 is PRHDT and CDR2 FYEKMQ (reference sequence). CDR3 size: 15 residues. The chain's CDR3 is CASSHPAGVNNEQFF. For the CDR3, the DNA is TGTGCCAGCAGCCACCCAGCGGGGGTCAACAATGAGCAGTTCTTC.

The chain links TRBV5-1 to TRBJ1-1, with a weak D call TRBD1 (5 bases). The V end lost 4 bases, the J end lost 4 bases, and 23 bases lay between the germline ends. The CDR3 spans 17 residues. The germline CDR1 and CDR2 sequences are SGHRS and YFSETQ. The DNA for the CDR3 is TGCGCCAGCAGCCTTGTTGTGGGGGGGGGTTTGGGCACTGAAGCTTTCTTT. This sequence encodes CASSLVVGGGLGTEAFF.

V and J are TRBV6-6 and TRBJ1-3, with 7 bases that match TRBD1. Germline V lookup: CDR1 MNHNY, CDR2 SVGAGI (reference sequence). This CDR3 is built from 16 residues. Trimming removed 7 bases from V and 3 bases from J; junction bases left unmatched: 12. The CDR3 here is CASINGMTGSGNTIYF. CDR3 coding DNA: TGTGCCAGCATCAACGGCATGACAGGGAGTGGAAACACCATATATTTT.

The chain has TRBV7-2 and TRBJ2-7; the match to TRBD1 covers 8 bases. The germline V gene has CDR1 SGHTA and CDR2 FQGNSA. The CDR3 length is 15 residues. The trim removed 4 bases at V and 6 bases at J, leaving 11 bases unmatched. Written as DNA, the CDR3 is TGTGCCAGCAGCTCAGGGGGCCCCTGGGGAACCGAGCAGTACTTC. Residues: CASSSGGPWGTEQYF.

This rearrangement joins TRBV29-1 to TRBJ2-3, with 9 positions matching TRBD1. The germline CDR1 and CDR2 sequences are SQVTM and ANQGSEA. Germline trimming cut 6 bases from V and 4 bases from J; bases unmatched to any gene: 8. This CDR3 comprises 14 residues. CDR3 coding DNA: TGCAGCGTCCACGGGACAGGGTTTGCAGATACGCAGTATTTT. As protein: CSVHGTGFADTQYF.